What follows are 28 T cell receptor beta chains derived from one specimen sequenced in a study of blood T cell repertoires in COVID-19 (dated by TCRdb to between 2020 and 2021). Libraries came from the immunoSEQ multiplex PCR assay. Not all clones reach the TCRdb copy of this immuneACCESS table, which keeps in-frame sequences only. Checked studies attribute under half of the gap to unresolved V genes and leave the rest unexplained. Here the sample has roughly 150,000 clones; around 81% occur a single time. Approximately 5.4% of the sample comes from the top ten. Material: PBMCs or T cells enriched from blood (not recorded which). The receptors here all came from a man aged 40-50 years who had recovered from COVID-19.

Many counts were recorded for this clone. The V and J genes are TRBV9 and TRBJ2-2; TRBD2 agrees at 8 bases. Per germline, CDR1 SGDLS and CDR2 YYNGEE. The CDR3 is 15 amino acids. V gave up 4 bases and J gave up 4 bases; unmatched junction bases: 6. The CDR3 is CASSLREGTTGELFF. The CDR3 DNA follows: TGTGCCAGCAGCCTTCGGGAGGGTACCACCGGGGAGCTGTTTTTT. Using reference TRBV9 and TRBJ2-2 for the parts outside the CDR3, the full variable domain is DSGVTQTPKHLITATGQRVTLRCSPRSGDLSVYWYQQSLDQGLQFLIQYYNGEERAKGNILERFSAQQFPDLHSELNLSSLELGDSALYFCASSLREGTTGELFFGEGSRLTVL.

This chain connects TRBV9 to TRBJ1-2, with D unclear. V was cut by 3 bases and J by 12 bases, with 24 bases left in between. Germline-derived CDR1 and CDR2 are SGDLS and YYNGEE. The CDR3 is 15 residues long. In DNA, the CDR3 is TGTGCCAGCAGCGAAAGTGGGTTGCCCTCGTTCGGGAACACCTTC. This translates into CASSESGLPSFGNTF.

This sequence joins TRBV12-3 or TRBV12-4 and TRBJ1-1, with D hard to call. This CDR3 has 11 residues. V shed 7 bases and J shed 2 bases, with 5 bases lying between them. CDR3 coding DNA: TGTGCCAGCAACACAAACACTGAAGCTTTCTTT. Residues: CASNTNTEAFF.

The chain is built from TRBV27 and TRBJ2-5, with 7 bases identical to TRBD1. Trimming cost V 4 bases and J 1 base; bases outside gene matches: 6. Germline V gene lookup returns CDR1 MNHEY and CDR2 SMNVEV (reference sequence). The CDR3 spans 15 residues. The CDR3 region has the DNA TGTGCCAGCAGTTCCGGGACAGTATTCCAAGAGACCCAGTACTTC. Residues: CASSSGTVFQETQYF.

The chain carries TRBV9 and TRBJ2-1; 10 bases are a match to TRBD2. This CDR3 comprises 17 residues. Trimming cost V 4 bases and J 4 bases; bases outside gene matches: 11. The V gene's germline CDR1 is SGDLS and CDR2 YYNGEE. The CDR3 nucleotides read TGTGCCAGCAGCCGGGGTAGCGGGGGGCTTGGATACAATGAGCAGTTCTTC. Translation: CASSRGSGGLGYNEQFF.

The chain combines TRBV30 with TRBJ1-5; D perhaps matches TRBD1 (6 bases). The V end lost 2 bases, the J end lost 0 bases, and 11 bases lay between the germline ends. Germline values: CDR1 GTSNPN, CDR2 SVGIG (reference sequence). The CDR3 consists of 15 residues. DNA of the CDR3: TGTGCCTGGAGTAGGGGGACAAGTAGCAATCAGCCCCAGCATTTT. It codes for CAWSRGTSSNQPQHF.

The V call is TRBV5-6, the J call TRBJ2-5; perhaps TRBD2 as D (6 bases). V was cut by 3 bases and J by 4 bases, with 16 bases left in between. This CDR3 contains 15 residues. Germline V gene lookup returns CDR1 SGHDT and CDR2 YYEEEE. CDR3 in DNA: TGTGCCAGCAGCTGGAGGGTAGGCCGTCCAGAGACCCAGTACTTC. It encodes CASSWRVGRPETQYF.

J is TRBJ2-2 and V is TRBV24-1; 8 bases align to TRBD2. V was clipped by 2 bases and J by 4 bases; unmatched bases: 11. Germline V gives CDR1 KGHDR, CDR2 SFDVKD. This CDR3 is built from 18 residues. CDR3 in DNA: TGTGCCACCAGTGATTCTCAGCGGGGGCCCGATCTCACCGGGGAGCTGTTTTTT. This translates into CATSDSQRGPDLTGELFF.

The chain links TRBV5-1 to TRBJ2-3, with 14 bases identical to TRBD2. CDR1 and CDR2 (germline): SGHRS, YFSETQ. J lost 4 bases, V lost 4 bases, and 14 bases had no gene match. The CDR3 spans 19 residues. The CDR3 region is CASSIGTSGGIPGPDTQYF. The CDR3, as DNA: TGCGCCAGCAGCATCGGGACTAGCGGGGGTATCCCCGGGCCAGATACGCAGTATTTT.

The chain combines TRBV10-3 with TRBJ1-1, with TRBD1 as a possible D gene (5 bases). This CDR3 contains 17 residues. The V gene lost 5 bases and the J gene lost 4 bases, with 23 bases spanning the gap. Germline V gives CDR1 ENHRY, CDR2 SYGVKD. CDR3 residues: CAISRTGTFSGGTEAFF. In DNA form, the CDR3 reads TGTGCCATCAGTCGAACCGGGACCTTTTCGGGAGGCACTGAAGCTTTCTTT.

This clone has a handful of counts. The chain employs TRBV19 and TRBJ2-3; 7 bases are a match to TRBD1. The V segment lost 1 base and the J segment 3 bases; nucleotides outside the gene matches: 7. Germline V lookup: CDR1 LNHDA, CDR2 SQIVND (reference sequence). This CDR3 has 16 residues. This chain's CDR3 is CASSIAETGYTDTQYF. The CDR3 bases are TGTGCCAGTAGTATAGCCGAGACAGGGTATACAGATACGCAGTATTTT.

The chain couples TRBV11-1 to TRBJ2-5, with a tentative D call TRBD2 (6 bases). Per germline, CDR1 SGHAT and CDR2 FQDESV (reference sequence). Trimming left V 5 bases short and J 5 bases short, with 12 bases between. The CDR3 loop spans 13 amino acids. In DNA, the CDR3 is TGTGCCAGCAGCCCCCGACTAGAGGAGACCCAGTACTTC. Translated: CASSPRLEETQYF.

The genes are TRBV11-3 and TRBJ1-1, with D unclear. The CDR3 is 12 amino acids. Trimming left V 1 base short and J 3 bases short, with 3 bases between. Per germline, CDR1 SGHNT and CDR2 YENEEA. This chain's CDR3 is CASSLGDTEAFF. The CDR3 nucleotides read TGTGCCAGCAGCTTAGGCGACACTGAAGCTTTCTTT. The full variable domain, its missing parts supplied by reference TRBV11-3 and TRBJ1-1, is EAGVVQSPRYKIIEKKQPVAFWCNPISGHNTLYWYLQNLGQGPELLIRYENEEAVDDSQLPKDRFSAERLKGVDSTLKIQPAELGDSAVYLCASSLGDTEAFFGQGTRLTVV.

This sequence joins TRBV5-6 and TRBJ2-5; the match to TRBD1 covers 7 bases. Germline CDR1 is SGHDT and CDR2 is YYEEEE. The trim removed 1 base at V and 5 bases at J, leaving 17 bases unmatched. The CDR3 has 18 amino acids. The chain's CDR3 is CASSLFQSWHRGWETQYF. CDR3 sequence (DNA): TGTGCCAGCAGCTTGTTTCAGTCGTGGCACAGGGGTTGGGAGACCCAGTACTTC.

V usage is TRBV7-8 and J usage is TRBJ1-1; 7 bases map to TRBD1. The junction had 22 bases not matched to a gene; V was cut back by 2 bases and J by 1 base. The CDR3 extends over 21 amino acids. Germline V CDR1 and CDR2: SGHVS, FQNEAQ. CDR3 DNA sequence: TGTGCCAGCAGCTTACCTGCTTACGTGAACAGGGGAGGAAAACAGAACACTGAAGCTTTCTTT. Protein product: CASSLPAYVNRGGKQNTEAFF. The variable domain in full, completed from reference TRBV7-8 and TRBJ1-1, reads GAGVSQSPRYKVAKRGQDVALRCDPISGHVSLFWYQQALGQGPEFLTYFQNEAQLDKSGLPSDRFFAERPEGSVSTLKIQRTQQEDSAVYLCASSLPAYVNRGGKQNTEAFFGQGTRLTVV.

This chain uses TRBV7-9 with TRBJ1-1; 9 nucleotides align to TRBD1. V was clipped by 5 bases and J by 0 bases; unmatched bases: 7. Germline V gene data show CDR1 as SEHNR and CDR2 as FQNEAQ (reference sequence). CDR3 length: 16 amino acids. The CDR3 DNA is TGTGCCAGCAGCCCTATGACAGGGGGGATGAACACTGAAGCTTTCTTT. This translates into CASSPMTGGMNTEAFF.

Only one count was recorded for this clone. The rearrangement uses TRBV25-1 and TRBJ2-3, with 11 nucleotides matching TRBD1. The CDR3 is 17 amino acids. Unmatched junction bases numbered 9, after V lost 1 base and J lost 6 bases. The V gene's germline CDR1 is MGHDK and CDR2 SYGVNS. Here the CDR3 DNA reads TGTGCCAGCAGTGAATTAAGGACAGGGGGCATTTCGGATACGCAGTATTTT. Its translation: CASSELRTGGISDTQYF. Complete variable domain (other parts from reference TRBV25-1 and TRBJ2-3): EADIYQTPRYLVIGTGKKITLECSQTMGHDKMYWYQQDPGMELHLIHYSYGVNSTEKGDLSSESTVSRIRTEHFPLTLESARPSHTSQYLCASSELRTGGISDTQYFGPGTRLTVL.

This clone was observed a few times. This chain joins TRBV5-4 and TRBJ1-2; D is possibly TRBD1 (5 bases). The CDR3 loop spans 14 amino acids. V was cut by 4 bases and J by 0 bases, with 10 bases left in between. Germline values: CDR1 SGHNT, CDR2 YYREEE (reference sequence). The CDR3, as DNA: TGTGCCAGCAGCGCCGGAGGGGCTAACTATGGCTACACCTTC. Protein sequence: CASSAGGANYGYTF.

The chain is built from TRBV13 and TRBJ1-2; D gene ambiguous. The CDR3 spans 15 residues. Trimming left V 2 bases short and J 9 bases short, with 19 bases between. Per the germline V gene, CDR1 is PRHDT and CDR2 is FYEKMQ (reference sequence). CDR3 sequence (DNA): TGTGCCAGCAGCTTAAGTCCGGGATTTAATTCTCGCTACACCTTC. Its protein is CASSLSPGFNSRYTF.

The V gene is TRBV7-8, the J gene TRBJ2-2; 7 nucleotides line up with TRBD2. The V gene end was trimmed by 5 bases and the J gene end by 6 bases; junction bases not matched to a gene: 6. From germline, CDR1 is SGHVS and CDR2 FQNEAQ. CDR3 size: 14 residues. The CDR3 DNA sequence: TGTGCCAGCAGCCGAGAACGGGGGGCCGGGGAGCTGTTTTTT. Encoded protein: CASSRERGAGELFF.

This chain links TRBV5-1 with TRBJ2-5, with 8 bases aligning to TRBD2. The CDR3 spans 16 residues. CDR1 and CDR2 from the germline V gene are SGHRS and YFSETQ. The V and J ends lost 4 bases and 5 bases, in that order; junction bases with no gene match: 13. This chain's CDR3 is CASSREGGLIKETQYF. For the CDR3, the DNA is TGCGCCAGCAGCCGGGAGGGGGGCCTCATAAAGGAGACCCAGTACTTC. The full variable domain, with the rest looked up from reference TRBV5-1 and TRBJ2-5, is KAGVTQTPRYLIKTRGQQVTLSCSPISGHRSVSWYQQTPGQGLQFLFEYFSETQRNKGNFPGRFSGRQFSNSRSEMNVSTLELGDSALYLCASSREGGLIKETQYFGPGTRLLVL.

The J gene is TRBJ1-1, the V gene TRBV6-4; no clear D. The CDR3 has 16 residues. Germline CDR1 MRHNA, CDR2 SNTAGT. Trimming took 4 bases from V and 1 from J, leaving 16 bases between them. The CDR3 here is CASSVARLTENTEAFF. DNA for the CDR3: TGTGCCAGCAGTGTTGCCAGACTTACGGAGAACACTGAAGCTTTCTTT.

V usage is TRBV6-1 and J usage is TRBJ2-5; TRBD1 aligns across 8 bases. The CDR3 spans 16 residues. Unmatched junction bases numbered 6, after V lost 2 bases and J lost 1 base. CDR1 and CDR2 (germline): MNHNS, SASEGT. CDR3 protein: CASSEQMDRAQETQYF. The CDR3 nucleotides are TGTGCCAGCAGTGAACAGATGGACAGGGCCCAAGAGACCCAGTACTTC.

This clone was found a few times. The chain joins TRBV18 to TRBJ2-7; 9 bases fit TRBD1. Germline CDR1 and CDR2: KGHSH and LQKENI. The CDR3 contains 17 residues. V shed 4 bases, J shed 2 bases, and the junction held 12 bases outside the gene matches. The CDR3 reads CASSLRGPGQGPYEQYV. CDR3 nucleotides: TGTGCCAGCTCACTCAGGGGTCCGGGACAGGGCCCCTACGAGCAGTACGTC.

This chain uses TRBV2 with TRBJ1-5; no definite D call. Trimming removed 6 bases at V and 0 bases at J, with 9 bases between. Looked up from germline, CDR1 is SNHLY and CDR2 is FYNNEI. CDR3 size: 14 residues. The CDR3 is CASRPTVSNQPQHF. The CDR3 DNA sequence: TGTGCCAGCAGACCCACAGTTAGCAATCAGCCCCAGCATTTT.

This chain links TRBV7-8 with TRBJ2-7; a weak D match, TRBD1 (6 bases). The V end was cut by 3 bases, the J end by 4 bases, with 10 bases between. The CDR3 consists of 13 residues. Germline lookup yields CDR1 SGHVS and CDR2 FQNEAQ. The CDR3 nucleotides read TGTGCCAGCAGCTTCCCAGGGGCTTACGAGCAGTACGTC. As protein: CASSFPGAYEQYV.

This chain connects TRBV3-1 (or the pseudogene TRBV3-2) to TRBJ1-2, with D perhaps TRBD1 (5 bases). Trimming shortened V by 0 bases and J by 8 bases, and 13 bases separated the two germline ends. CDR3 length: 14 residues. Germline assignment: CDR1 LGHDT and CDR2 YNNKEL (reference sequence). The CDR3 DNA reads as TGTGCCAGCAGCCAAGAAAGAAGGGGCACCGGCTACACCTTC. It codes for CASSQERRGTGYTF.

The chain couples TRBV14 to TRBJ2-2; a weak D match, TRBD1 (5 bases). The CDR3 is made up of 17 amino acids. Germline V CDR1 and CDR2: SGHDN, FVKESK. V was shortened by 2 bases and J by 6 bases, with 19 bases between the two germline ends. The CDR3 reads CASSQPSLTELAGELFF. The DNA of the CDR3 is TGTGCCAGCAGCCAACCCAGCCTGACAGAGCTTGCCGGGGAGCTGTTTTTT.